This T cell receptor (beta chain) was sequenced for a study of T-cell reconstitution after alpha-beta-depleted transplantation in children. The TCRbeta library incorporated unique molecular identifiers. TCRdb fed the PCR reads into MiXCR, producing one record per CDR3 protein. Of fewer than 1 million distinct CDR3 sequences listed, around 15% were seen once; the top ten hold approximately 5%. This material consisted of PBMCs, mostly from graft donor cells, taken 360 days after TCRalphabeta/CD19-depleted stem cell transplant. This sequence originates from a male patient younger than 18 who had a stem cell transplant for acute lymphoblastic leukemia, so the T cells may come from the graft donor.

The CDR3 coding sequence is TGTGCCAGCTCGCCCACAGGGCCCTACGAGCAGTACTTC. Translation: CASSPTGPYEQYF. The chain joins TRBV18 to TRBJ2-7; D may be TRBD1 (6 bases). The CDR3 is 13 amino acids. The V end was cut by 6 bases, the J end by 2 bases, with 11 bases between. Germline values: CDR1 KGHSH, CDR2 LQKENI.